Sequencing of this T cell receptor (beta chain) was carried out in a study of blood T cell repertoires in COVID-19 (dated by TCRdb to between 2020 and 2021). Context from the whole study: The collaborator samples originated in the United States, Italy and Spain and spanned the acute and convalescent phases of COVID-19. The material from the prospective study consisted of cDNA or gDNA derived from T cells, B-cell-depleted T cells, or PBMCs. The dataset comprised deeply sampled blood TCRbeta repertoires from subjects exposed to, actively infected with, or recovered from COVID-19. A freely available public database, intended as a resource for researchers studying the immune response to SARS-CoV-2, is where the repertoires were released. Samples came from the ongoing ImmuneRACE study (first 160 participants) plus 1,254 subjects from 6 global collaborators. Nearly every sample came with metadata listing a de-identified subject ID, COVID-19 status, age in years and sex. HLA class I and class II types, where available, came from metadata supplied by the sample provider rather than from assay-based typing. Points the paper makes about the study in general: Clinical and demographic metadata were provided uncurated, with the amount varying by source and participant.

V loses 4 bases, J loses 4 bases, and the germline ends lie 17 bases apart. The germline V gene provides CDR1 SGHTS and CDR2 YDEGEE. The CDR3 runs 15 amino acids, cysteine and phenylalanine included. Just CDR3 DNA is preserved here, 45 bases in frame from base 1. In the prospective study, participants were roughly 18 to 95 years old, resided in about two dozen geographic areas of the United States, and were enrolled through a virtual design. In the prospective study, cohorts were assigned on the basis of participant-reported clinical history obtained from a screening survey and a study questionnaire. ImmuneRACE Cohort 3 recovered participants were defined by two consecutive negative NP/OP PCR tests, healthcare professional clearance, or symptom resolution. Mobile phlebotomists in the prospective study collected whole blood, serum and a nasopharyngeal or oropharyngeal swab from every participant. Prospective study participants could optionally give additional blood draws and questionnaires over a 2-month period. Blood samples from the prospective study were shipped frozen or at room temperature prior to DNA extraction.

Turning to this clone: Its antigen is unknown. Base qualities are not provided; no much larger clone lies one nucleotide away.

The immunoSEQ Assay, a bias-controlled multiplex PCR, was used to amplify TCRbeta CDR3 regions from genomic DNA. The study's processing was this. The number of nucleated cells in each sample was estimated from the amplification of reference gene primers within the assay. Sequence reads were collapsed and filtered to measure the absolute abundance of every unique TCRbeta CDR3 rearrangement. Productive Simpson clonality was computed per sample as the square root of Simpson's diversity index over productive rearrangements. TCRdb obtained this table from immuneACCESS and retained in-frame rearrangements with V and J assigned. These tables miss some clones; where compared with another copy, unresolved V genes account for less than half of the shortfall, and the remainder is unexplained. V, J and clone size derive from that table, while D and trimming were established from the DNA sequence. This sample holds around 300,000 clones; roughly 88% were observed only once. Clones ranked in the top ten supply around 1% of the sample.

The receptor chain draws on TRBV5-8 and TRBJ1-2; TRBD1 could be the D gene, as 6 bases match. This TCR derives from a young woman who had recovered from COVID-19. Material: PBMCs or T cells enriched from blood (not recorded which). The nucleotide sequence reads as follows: TGTGCCAGCAGCCCCCCCTTCAGGGGCACCTATGGCTACACCTTC. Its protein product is CASSPPFRGTYGYTF.